The source of this T cell receptor beta chain is a study of cytomegalovirus exposure and HLA in healthy donors. Whole-study results and caveats: Subsequent analysis showed first-cohort TCR clusters tending to co-occur in 120 validation repertoires. The study put under 200 TCR beta chains on its list as cytomegalovirus-associated. A few CMV-associated chains proved CMV antigen-specific in vitro.

Profiling relied on immunoSEQ multiplex PCR, and the TCRdb table lists in-frame clones only, not all of them. The data hold over 150,000 clones, with approximately 87% observed a single time. The donors were members of the validation cohort, which comprised roughly 120 subjects and was separate from the first cohort of roughly 700 subjects. On this clone: Its antigen is unknown.

Germline CDR1 and CDR2: LGHNA and YSLEER. J was trimmed by 9 bases and V by 0 bases; bases with no gene match: 16. The CDR3 has 18 amino acids. The origin of this receptor is a woman aged 25-40 years in good health and CMV-seronegative. Specimen: PBMCs. The rearrangement joins TRBV4-3 to TRBJ2-1; 8 bases agree with TRBD1. CDR3 amino acids: CASSQDPAQGGALSEQFF. The CDR3 nucleotides read TGCGCCAGCAGCCAAGATCCCGCACAGGGGGGTGCACTCTCTGAGCAGTTCTTC.